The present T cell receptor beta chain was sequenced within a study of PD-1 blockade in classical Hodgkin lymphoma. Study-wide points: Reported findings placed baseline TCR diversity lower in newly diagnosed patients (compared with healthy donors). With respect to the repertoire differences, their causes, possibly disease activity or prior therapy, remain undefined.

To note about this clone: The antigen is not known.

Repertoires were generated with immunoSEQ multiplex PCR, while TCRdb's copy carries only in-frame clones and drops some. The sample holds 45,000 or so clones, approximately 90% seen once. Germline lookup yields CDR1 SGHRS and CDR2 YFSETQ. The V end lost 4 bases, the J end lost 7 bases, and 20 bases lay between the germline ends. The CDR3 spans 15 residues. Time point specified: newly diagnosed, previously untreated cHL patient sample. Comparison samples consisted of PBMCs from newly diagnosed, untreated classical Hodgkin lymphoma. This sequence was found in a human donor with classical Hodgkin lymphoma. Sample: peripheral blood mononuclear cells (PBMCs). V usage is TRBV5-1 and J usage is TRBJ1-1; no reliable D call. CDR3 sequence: CASSRQVQESSEAFF. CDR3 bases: TGCGCCAGCAGCCGCCAGGTGCAGGAGAGTAGTGAAGCTTTCTTT.